This T cell receptor (beta chain) was found in a study of blood T cells in healthy people across ages. Study details: Every two T cells gave about one barcoded beta molecule via template switching. Study-wide points: No one knew whether donors had CMV, which possibly confounded expanded clonotype changes.

As concerns this clonotype: Its antigen is currently unknown.

The use of a sample-barcoded 5' primer and a J-beta primer mix characterized a second PCR of roughly 6 to 12 cycles. TCRdb re-called the 5' RACE reads through MiXCR, storing one row per CDR3 protein. The table shows approximately 820,000 distinct CDR3 sequences, with around 42% occurring only once. The authors isolated at least 6 million PBMCs per sample. The TCR sequence derives from a man in his sixties in good health. The source material was blood.

The CDR3 sequence: CAWRQYNEQFF. CDR3 bases: TGTGCCTGGAGGCAGTACAATGAGCAGTTCTTC. The chain has TRBV30 and TRBJ2-1; D gene uncertain. Trimming took off 3 bases at V and 4 bases at J, with 4 bases between the two ends. The CDR3 is 11 residues long. The germline V gene has CDR1 GTSNPN and CDR2 SVGIG (reference sequence). Together with reference TRBV30 and TRBJ2-1, the CDR3 gives the full variable domain: SQTIHQWPATLVQPVGSPLSLECTVEGTSNPNLYWYRQAAGRGLQLLFYSVGIGQISSEVPQNLSASRPQDRQFILSSKKLLLSDSGFYLCAWRQYNEQFFGPGTRLTVL.